The 22 T cell receptor beta chains given below trace back to one sample, sequenced in a study of identical twins. TCRdb reanalysed the 5' RACE reads using MiXCR and keeps one entry per CDR3 protein. The table has about 530,000 distinct CDR3 sequences, 13% to 15% seen once. These data are also associated with another study on yellow fever vaccine responses in identical twins.

The sample comprised CD4+ T cells sorted from blood. These receptors were collected from a woman in her late teens or twenties in good health.

This clonotype appeared a few times. The DNA of the CDR3 is TGCAGTGTCCTATCGGGGAATCAGCCCCAGCATTTT. Its protein product is CSVLSGNQPQHF. V and J are TRBV20-1 and TRBJ1-5, with D hard to call. The CDR3 has 12 amino acids. Trimming cost V 7 bases and J 4 bases, with 11 bases left between them. Germline lookup yields CDR1 DFQATT and CDR2 SNEGSKA (reference sequence).

This clonotype was seen a handful of times. J is TRBJ2-1 and V is TRBV9; D is uncertain. Trimming removed 2 bases at V and 0 bases at J, with 9 bases between. CDR3 size: 15 residues. Per the germline V gene, CDR1 is SGDLS and CDR2 is YYNGEE. The CDR3: CASSVAGTSYNEQFF. The CDR3 bases are TGTGCCAGCAGCGTTGCCGGAACCTCCTACAATGAGCAGTTCTTC. Full variable domain (remainder filled in from reference TRBV9 and TRBJ2-1): DSGVTQTPKHLITATGQRVTLRCSPRSGDLSVYWYQQSLDQGLQFLIQYYNGEERAKGNILERFSAQQFPDLHSELNLSSLELGDSALYFCASSVAGTSYNEQFFGPGTRLTVL.

This chain links TRBV20-1 with TRBJ2-2, with a weak D call TRBD2 (6 bases). The germline CDR1 and CDR2 sequences are DFQATT and SNEGSKA (reference sequence). This CDR3 contains 15 residues. Between the trimmed V and J ends, which lost 1 base and 3 bases, there was a span of 12 bases. Written as DNA, the CDR3 is TGCAGTGCTAGAGGAAGTACTAGCCACACCGGGGAGCTGTTTTTT. This translates into CSARGSTSHTGELFF.

This clonotype was seen more than once but under ten times. The chain employs TRBV20-1 and TRBJ1-1; 7 bases match TRBD1. The CDR3 has 13 amino acids. The germline CDR1 and CDR2 sequences are DFQATT and SNEGSKA (reference sequence). The trim removed 7 bases at V and 1 base at J, leaving 6 bases unmatched. The CDR3 coding sequence is TGCAGTGTCCCTAGGACAGGGAACACTGAAGCTTTCTTT. Protein product: CSVPRTGNTEAFF.

This clonotype was seen only a few times. The chain links TRBV6-2 or TRBV6-3 to TRBJ2-5; no reliable D call. Germline CDR1 is MNHEY and CDR2 is SVGEGT. The germline V and J ends were trimmed by 2 bases and 11 bases, with 15 bases remaining between them. There are 13 residues in the CDR3. For the CDR3, the DNA is TGTGCCAGCAGTTACGGTTCTTGGGTCCCTCAGTACTTC. Amino acid sequence: CASSYGSWVPQYF.

The chain has TRBV20-1 and TRBJ2-3; a weak D match, TRBD1 (5 bases). Trimming took 0 bases from V and 3 from J, leaving 13 bases between them. In germline, CDR1 is DFQATT, CDR2 SNEGSKA (reference sequence). This CDR3 region has 15 residues. CDR3 amino acids: CSARDPDSSTDTQYF. The CDR3 region has the DNA TGCAGTGCTAGAGACCCCGACAGTTCAACAGATACGCAGTATTTT.

The chain uses TRBV18 and TRBJ2-7; a weak D match, TRBD2 (6 bases). Trimming cost V 2 bases and J 6 bases, with 14 bases left between them. Germline CDR1 and CDR2: KGHSH and LQKENI. The CDR3 is 14 amino acids. DNA of the CDR3: TGTGCCAGCTCACCAGGACCCACTAGCTTCGAGCAGTACTTC. Its translation: CASSPGPTSFEQYF.

This clonotype turned up a few times. V usage is TRBV3-1 and J usage is TRBJ1-1; D is uncertain. Per the germline V gene, CDR1 is LGHDT and CDR2 is YNNKEL (reference sequence). The V gene lost 2 bases and the J gene lost 0 bases, with 7 bases spanning the gap. The CDR3 is 14 residues long. For the CDR3, the DNA is TGTGCCAGCAGCCAACCCAGCCTGAACACTGAAGCTTTCTTT. It yields the protein CASSQPSLNTEAFF.

This chain uses TRBV20-1 with TRBJ2-5; 8 positions match TRBD2. Germline CDR1 and CDR2: DFQATT and SNEGSKA (reference sequence). CDR3 length equals 13 residues. V shed 2 bases, J shed 7 bases, and the junction held 6 bases outside the gene matches. DNA of the CDR3: TGCAGTGCTAGACCGGGAGGGTTCGGGACCCAGTACTTC. Encoded protein: CSARPGGFGTQYF.

This clonotype was observed a few times. The chain is built from TRBV6-1 and TRBJ2-3; TRBD2 might be the D (6 bases). The CDR3 length is 14 residues. The V gene lost 6 bases and the J gene lost 6 bases, with 16 bases spanning the gap. The germline CDR1 and CDR2 sequences are MNHNS and SASEGT. CDR3 in DNA: TGTGCCAGCAGGCGGGGCGTGATGTCCGATACGCAGTATTTT. It specifies CASRRGVMSDTQYF.

The rearrangement uses TRBV5-5 and TRBJ1-1; weak D call: TRBD1 (5 bases). Germline V lookup: CDR1 SGHKS, CDR2 YYEKEE (reference sequence). Trimming removed 1 base at V and 2 bases at J, with 9 bases between. This CDR3 spans 14 amino acids. The CDR3 nucleotides are TGTGCCAGCAGCTTGCAGGGCTACAACACTGAAGCTTTCTTT. Its protein is CASSLQGYNTEAFF.

The CDR3 coding sequence is TGTGCCAGCAGCCAAGATGGACTAGCGGGAGGAGAGACCCAGTACTTC. Encoded protein: CASSQDGLAGGETQYF. V usage is TRBV4-2 and J usage is TRBJ2-5, with 14 bases lining up with TRBD2. This CDR3 contains 16 residues. The V gene end was trimmed by 0 bases and the J gene end by 4 bases; junction bases not matched to a gene: 1. Germline V gene lookup returns CDR1 LGHNA and CDR2 YNFKEQ.

The gene calls are TRBV20-1 and TRBJ2-3, with TRBD1 matching over 10 bases. V shed 4 bases, J shed 6 bases, and the junction held 7 bases outside the gene matches. Germline V gene lookup returns CDR1 DFQATT and CDR2 SNEGSKA (reference sequence). The CDR3 is made up of 14 amino acids. The CDR3 DNA reads as TGCAGTGCTACCGGGACAGGGGAAGCGGATACGCAGTATTTT. Its protein is CSATGTGEADTQYF.

The chain joins TRBV19 to TRBJ2-6; 9 positions agree with TRBD1. Germline-derived CDR1 and CDR2 are LNHDA and SQIVND (reference sequence). V was clipped by 5 bases and J by 2 bases; unmatched bases: 4. The CDR3 extends over 16 amino acids. The CDR3 nucleotides read TGTGCCAGTAGTCGACAGGGGGAGACTGGGGCCAACGTCCTGACTTTC. The encoded protein is CASSRQGETGANVLTF. The full variable domain, in which reference TRBV19 and TRBJ2-6 provide the parts outside the CDR3, is DGGITQSPKYLFRKEGQNVTLSCEQNLNHDAMYWYRQDPGQGLRLIYYSQIVNDFQKGDIAEGYSVSREKKESFPLTVTSAQKNPTAFYLCASSRQGETGANVLTFGAGSRLTVL.

This clonotype was recorded many times. As DNA, the CDR3 is TGTGCCAGCAGAGCGACCGGGACAGCGGATGGCTACACCTTC. Its protein is CASRATGTADGYTF. This chain connects TRBV28 to TRBJ1-2, with 7 bases fitting TRBD1. Trimming cost V 6 bases and J 6 bases; bases outside gene matches: 10. CDR3 length: 14 amino acids. Germline lookup yields CDR1 MDHEN and CDR2 SYDVKM.

The chain recombines TRBV11-2 with TRBJ2-1; the D is unclear. The length of the CDR3 is 18 residues. CDR1 is SGHAT and CDR2 is FQNNGV in the germline V gene. V was shortened by 2 bases and J by 0 bases, with 17 bases between the two germline ends. This CDR3 reads CASSLRGSSSSSYNEQFF. The CDR3, as DNA: TGTGCCAGCAGCTTAAGAGGTAGCTCGTCGAGCTCCTACAATGAGCAGTTCTTC.

The V gene is TRBV9, the J gene TRBJ1-5; possibly TRBD1 for D (6 bases). CDR1 is SGDLS and CDR2 is YYNGEE in the germline V gene. Trimming stripped 4 bases from V and 5 bases from J, with 13 bases between. The CDR3 is 14 amino acids. DNA for the CDR3: TGTGCCAGCAGCCCTAGGGACACCGATCAGCCCCAGCATTTT. Residues: CASSPRDTDQPQHF.

This clonotype was seen a handful of times. The J gene is TRBJ2-5, the V gene TRBV3-1; D might be TRBD1 (5 bases). V lost 1 base and J 5 bases, leaving 14 bases between the germline ends. Germline assignment: CDR1 LGHDT and CDR2 YNNKEL (reference sequence). The CDR3 consists of 15 residues. The CDR3 is CASSQVGAPRETQYF. The CDR3 nucleotides are TGTGCCAGCAGCCAAGTTGGGGCACCTCGGGAGACCCAGTACTTC.

A few counts support this clonotype. The chain links TRBV4-2 to TRBJ2-1, with 12 positions matching TRBD2. The trim removed 1 base at V and 7 bases at J, leaving 5 bases unmatched. The CDR3 is 16 residues long. The germline V gene encodes CDR1 LGHNA and CDR2 YNFKEQ. In nucleotides, the CDR3 is TGTGCCAGCAGCCAAGGTGGGACTAGCGGGTGGAATGAGCAGTTCTTC. Translated, it gives CASSQGGTSGWNEQFF.

This clonotype showed up just a few times. The rearrangement uses TRBV9 and TRBJ2-1, with 9 bases matching TRBD1. This CDR3 has 16 amino acids. Germline trimming cut 7 bases from V and 4 bases from J; bases unmatched to any gene: 12. Germline CDR1 is SGDLS and CDR2 is YYNGEE. The CDR3 here is CASGKPGQGNYNEQFF. The DNA of the CDR3 is TGTGCCAGCGGTAAACCGGGACAGGGTAATTACAATGAGCAGTTCTTC.

This clonotype was seen a handful of times. The chain uses TRBV11-2 and TRBJ2-1; 11 bases are shared with TRBD2. V shed 6 bases and J 6 bases; nucleotides not matched to a gene: 7. Germline V gene sequence: CDR1 SGHAT, CDR2 FQNNGV. This CDR3 region has 15 residues. The CDR3: CASRETSGSINEQFF. CDR3 in DNA: TGTGCCAGCAGGGAAACTAGCGGGAGTATCAATGAGCAGTTCTTC.

The chain links TRBV11-2 to TRBJ2-3; D remains unclear. CDR3 size: 15 residues. In germline, CDR1 is SGHAT, CDR2 FQNNGV. Trimming took 3 bases from V and 3 from J, leaving 13 bases between them. CDR3 sequence reads: CASSFSFPGTDTQYF. The CDR3 bases are TGTGCCAGCAGCTTTAGCTTCCCCGGGACAGATACGCAGTATTTT.